These 18 T cell receptor beta chains were sequenced from one sample in a study of radiation and T cells in renal cell carcinoma. The assay was immunoSEQ multiplex PCR, and TCRdb's table has in-frame clones only and misses some. The data hold about 130,000 clones, with around nine tenths observed a single time. Time point described: blood 2 weeks post-SBRT. Treatment defined: 15 Gy SBRT to primary tumor, nephrectomy 4 weeks later. The sample in question was blood, obtained from a patient whose treatment included radiotherapy and nephrectomy. The receptors come from a woman between 65 and 79 years old with renal cell carcinoma.

This clone appeared a single time. This chain uses TRBV7-2 with TRBJ1-5; D possibly corresponds to TRBD1 (6 bases). CDR3 length equals 15 residues. CDR1 is SGHTA and CDR2 is FQGNSA in the germline V gene. Trimming cost V 5 bases and J 0 bases, with 11 bases left between them. CDR3 amino acids: CASSEGQSSNQPQHF. The DNA of the CDR3 is TGTGCCAGCAGCGAAGGACAGTCTAGCAATCAGCCCCAGCATTTT. The full variable domain, completed using reference TRBV7-2 and TRBJ1-5, is GAGVSQSPSNKVTEKGKDVELRCDPISGHTALYWYRQSLGQGLEFLIYFQGNSAPDKSGLPSDRFSAERTGGSVSTLTIQRTQQEDSAVYLCASSEGQSSNQPQHFGDGTRLSIL.

The sample holds a few counts of this clone. The rearrangement links TRBV13 to TRBJ1-1; D is perhaps TRBD1 (5 bases). Germline loops: CDR1 PRHDT, CDR2 FYEKMQ (reference sequence). Trimming took off 5 bases at V and 3 bases at J, with 10 bases between the two ends. The CDR3 length is 13 residues. CDR3 DNA sequence: TGTGCCAGCAGCCTTCGGGGGTACACTGAAGCTTTCTTT. Its translation: CASSLRGYTEAFF. The full variable domain, in which reference TRBV13 and TRBJ1-1 provide the parts outside the CDR3, is AAGVIQSPRHLIKEKRETATLKCYPIPRHDTVYWYQQGPGQDPQFLISFYEKMQSDKGSIPDRFSAQQFSDYHSELNMSSLELGDSALYFCASSLRGYTEAFFGQGTRLTVV.

The chain recombines TRBV19 with TRBJ1-5; 9 bases match TRBD1. Trimming at V came to 4 bases and at J to 8 bases, leaving 6 bases not matched to a gene. Germline CDR1 and CDR2: LNHDA and SQIVND (reference sequence). The length of the CDR3 is 14 residues. The chain's CDR3 is CASSSGQGSKPQHF. The CDR3 DNA reads TGTGCCAGTAGTAGCGGACAGGGGTCAAAGCCCCAGCATTTT.

The count of this clone is one. This rearrangement joins TRBV9 to TRBJ2-6; D remains ambiguous. Germline CDR1 reads SGDLS; CDR2 reads YYNGEE. The CDR3 is 18 amino acids. The V end was cut by 3 bases, the J end by 0 bases, with 16 bases between. The DNA for the CDR3 is TGTGCCAGCAGCGCCGCCCCCCACCCCAGCTCTGGGGCCAACGTCCTGACTTTC. Its translation: CASSAAPHPSSGANVLTF. Variable domain in full (rest from reference TRBV9 and TRBJ2-6): DSGVTQTPKHLITATGQRVTLRCSPRSGDLSVYWYQQSLDQGLQFLIQYYNGEERAKGNILERFSAQQFPDLHSELNLSSLELGDSALYFCASSAAPHPSSGANVLTFGAGSRLTVL.

The chain combines TRBV30 with TRBJ2-4, with 12 bases matching TRBD1. This CDR3 has 17 amino acids. Germline CDR1 GTSNPN, CDR2 SVGIG (reference sequence). The trim removed 2 bases at V and 0 bases at J, leaving 5 bases unmatched. The CDR3 nucleotides read TGTGCCTGGAGTAGGGACAGGGGGCCACTAGCCAAAAACATTCAGTACTTC. Its translation is CAWSRDRGPLAKNIQYF.

J is TRBJ2-4 and V is TRBV7-2, with 10 bases aligning to TRBD1. Germline assignment: CDR1 SGHTA and CDR2 FQGNSA. J was trimmed by 7 bases and V by 5 bases; bases with no gene match: 2. The length of the CDR3 is 13 residues. The CDR3 nucleotides are TGTGCCAGCAGCGCGGACAGGGGGAACATTCAGTACTTC. This sequence encodes CASSADRGNIQYF.

The rearrangement uses TRBV13 and TRBJ2-3; 7 nucleotides align to TRBD2. CDR1 is PRHDT and CDR2 is FYEKMQ in the germline V gene (reference sequence). CDR3 length equals 12 residues. CDR3 protein: CVSGVSTDTQYF. The CDR3 DNA is TGTGTAAGCGGGGTTAGCACAGATACGCAGTATTTT.

V is TRBV6-6 and J is TRBJ1-1; D is undetermined. CDR3 size: 15 residues. Germline V lookup: CDR1 MNHNY, CDR2 SVGAGI (reference sequence). V was clipped by 5 bases and J by 10 bases, with 23 bases between them. The CDR3 nucleotides read TGTGCCAGCAGTCCGCGGGAGGGTTGGTTGTTAGGAGCTTTCTTT. Amino acid sequence: CASSPREGWLLGAFF.

The chain joins TRBV19 to TRBJ2-7; TRBD2 matches at 12 bases. CDR3 length: 15 residues. The germline gives CDR1 LNHDA, CDR2 SQIVND (reference sequence). The J segment lost 1 base and the V segment lost 7 bases, leaving 5 bases of the junction unmatched. Here the CDR3 reads CASKTSGGSSYEQYF. Written as DNA, the CDR3 is TGTGCCAGTAAGACTAGCGGGGGCTCTTCCTACGAGCAGTACTTC.

This sequence joins TRBV2 and TRBJ2-1; D is undetermined. CDR1 and CDR2 from the germline V gene are SNHLY and FYNNEI. Trimming left V 5 bases short and J 13 bases short, with 9 bases between. The CDR3 sequence is 10 residues long. The DNA of the CDR3 is TGTGCCAGCAGTAGCCGGGCTCAGTTCTTC. It translates to CASSSRAQFF.

The chain is built from TRBV9 and TRBJ1-4, with D possibly being TRBD1 (6 bases). Germline-derived CDR1 and CDR2 are SGDLS and YYNGEE. Trimming shortened V by 5 bases and J by 7 bases, and 15 bases separated the two germline ends. This CDR3 has 14 amino acids. In DNA, the CDR3 is TGTGCCAGCAGTCAACAGGGACGGGGTGAAAAACTGTTTTTT. This sequence encodes CASSQQGRGEKLFF.

The chain joins TRBV5-1 to TRBJ1-3; TRBD1 might be the D (6 bases). V was shortened by 4 bases and J by 4 bases, with 9 bases between the two germline ends. This CDR3 is built from 13 residues. CDR1 is SGHRS and CDR2 is YFSETQ in the germline V gene. CDR3 nucleotide sequence: TGCGCCAGCAGCCAGGACAGCGGAAACACCATATATTTT. It yields the protein CASSQDSGNTIYF.

The V and J genes are TRBV4-2 and TRBJ1-2; D is possibly TRBD1 (5 bases). Germline values: CDR1 LGHNA, CDR2 YNFKEQ. This CDR3 spans 15 amino acids. V lost 0 bases to trimming and J lost 3 bases, with 11 bases between them. The CDR3: CASSQEMQGDYGYTF. CDR3 nucleotide sequence: TGTGCCAGCAGCCAAGAAATGCAGGGCGACTATGGCTACACCTTC.

The CDR3 sequence is CASSKGDREGNQPQHF. CDR3 coding DNA: TGTGCCAGCAGTAAAGGAGACAGGGAGGGCAATCAGCCCCAGCATTTT. The chain uses TRBV6-1 and TRBJ1-5; 7 bases align to TRBD1. The germline CDR1 and CDR2 sequences are MNHNS and SASEGT. CDR3 size: 16 residues. After removal of 5 bases from V and 2 bases from J, the junction contained 9 bases not matched to a gene.

As to this clone: A read error may produce the germline difference seen at one junction end. V and J are TRBV7-7 and TRBJ2-1, with D unclear. Germline assignment: CDR1 SSHAT and CDR2 FNYEAQ (reference sequence). The CDR3 covers 14 residues. The CDR3 spells CASSLATVWNEQFF. CDR3 nucleotide sequence: TGTGCTAGCAGCTTAGCAACAGTATGGAATGAGCAGTTCTTC.

V and J are TRBV11-3 and TRBJ1-4; D is perhaps TRBD1 (5 bases). Germline loops: CDR1 SGHNT, CDR2 YENEEA. This CDR3 is 16 amino acids long. V was cut by 3 bases and J by 1 base, with 12 bases left in between. CDR3 residues: CASSFPTGGTNEKLFF. CDR3 DNA sequence: TGTGCCAGCAGCTTTCCCACGGGGGGAACTAATGAAAAACTGTTTTTT.

This chain uses TRBV19 with TRBJ1-3; D is uncertain. CDR1 is LNHDA, CDR2 SQIVND, per germline (reference sequence). The CDR3 consists of 15 residues. Deletions cut 4 bases from V and 0 bases from J, with 10 bases between. CDR3: CASSTAQSSGNTIYF. The CDR3 nucleotides read TGTGCCAGTAGTACCGCACAGAGCTCTGGAAACACCATATATTTT.

V gene TRBV2 combines with J gene TRBJ2-5, with 11 bases lining up with TRBD2. The V and J ends lost 7 bases and 0 bases, in that order; junction bases with no gene match: 7. CDR1 is SNHLY and CDR2 is FYNNEI in the germline V gene. CDR3 size: 16 residues. CDR3 DNA: TGTGCCAGCAACAGACCGGGACTAGCGGACCAAGAGACCCAGTACTTC. Translation gives CASNRPGLADQETQYF.